These 30 T cell receptor beta chains share one sample of origin, sequenced in a study of cytomegalovirus exposure and HLA in healthy donors. PCR employed 60 Vbeta and 13 Jbeta primers. Clones were sequenced by immunoSEQ multiplex PCR, and TCRdb holds only the in-frame ones, with some missing. Among roughly 120,000 clones listed, approximately 8.6% were seen once. The source material was PBMCs. All receptors derive from a woman aged 40-49 years in good health and CMV-seropositive.

The chain links TRBV19 to TRBJ2-1; TRBD1 matches at 8 bases. Germline V CDR1 and CDR2: LNHDA, SQIVND (reference sequence). The CDR3 runs 14 residues. The junction had 3 bases not matched to a gene; V was cut back by 7 bases and J by 1 base. The CDR3 loop reads CASTTGGSYNEQFF. The DNA of the CDR3 is TGTGCCAGTACTACAGGGGGGTCCTACAATGAGCAGTTCTTC.

This clone has more than one count but fewer than ten. V is TRBV18 and J is TRBJ1-5; D unresolved. The V gene lost 5 bases and the J gene lost 0 bases, with 11 bases spanning the gap. This CDR3 is built from 15 residues. The V gene's germline CDR1 is KGHSH and CDR2 LQKENI. The CDR3 here is CASSSLGNSNQPQHF. The CDR3 DNA reads as TGTGCCAGCTCATCACTGGGCAATAGCAATCAGCCCCAGCATTTT.

In nucleotides, the CDR3 is TGCGCCAGCAGCTTGGCCAGTGGCAGGGGGAACGAGCAGTACTTC. This codes for CASSLASGRGNEQYF. The gene calls are TRBV5-1 and TRBJ2-7; 7 nucleotides align to TRBD1. The CDR3 length is 15 residues. V lost 0 bases to trimming and J lost 5 bases; unmatched junction nucleotides: 8. Germline CDR1 reads SGHRS; CDR2 reads YFSETQ.

The rearrangement links TRBV27 to TRBJ1-4; D is unresolved. The V gene lost 2 bases and the J gene lost 7 bases, with 11 bases spanning the gap. There are 14 residues in the CDR3. Germline CDR1 is MNHEY and CDR2 is SMNVEV (reference sequence). The CDR3 loop reads CASSLMSTGEKLFF. CDR3 DNA: TGTGCCAGCAGTTTAATGAGTACGGGTGAAAAACTGTTTTTT.

The gene calls are TRBV9 and TRBJ1-1, with 9 bases that match TRBD1. The CDR3 has 13 amino acids. Trimming at V came to 4 bases and at J to 4 bases, leaving 2 bases not matched to a gene. CDR1 SGDLS and CDR2 YYNGEE come from the germline V gene. The CDR3 sequence: CASSKTGGTEAFF. CDR3 nucleotides: TGTGCCAGCAGCAAGACAGGGGGCACTGAAGCTTTCTTT.

This clone was found a few times. The chain's CDR3 is CASSILTGTGELFF. In DNA, the CDR3 is TGTGCCAGCAGCATTTTGACGGGAACCGGGGAGCTGTTTTTT. The genes are TRBV9 and TRBJ2-2; weak D call: TRBD2 (5 bases). There are 14 residues in the CDR3. Looked up from germline, CDR1 is SGDLS and CDR2 is YYNGEE. V was shortened by 4 bases and J by 5 bases, with 12 bases between the two germline ends.

V and J are TRBV6-1 and TRBJ1-5; 7 nucleotides align to TRBD1. CDR1 MNHNS and CDR2 SASEGT come from the germline V gene. The length of the CDR3 is 13 residues. V lost 8 bases to trimming and J lost 7 bases; unmatched junction nucleotides: 8. CDR3 nucleotide sequence: TGTGCCAGCGGACAGGAATTGAGGCAGCCCCAGCATTTT. Translation: CASGQELRQPQHF.

V usage is TRBV7-2 and J usage is TRBJ2-7, with 10 positions matching TRBD2. Trimming took 1 base from V and 4 from J; bases not matched to a gene: 4. This CDR3 is built from 15 residues. Germline values: CDR1 SGHTA, CDR2 FQGNSA. The CDR3 sequence: CASSLEASGGYEQYF. The CDR3 DNA is TGTGCCAGCAGCTTAGAGGCTAGCGGGGGTTACGAGCAGTACTTC.

There are a few counts of this clone. The J gene is TRBJ2-7, the V gene TRBV7-6; 9 bases agree with TRBD1. V was clipped by 5 bases and J by 2 bases; unmatched bases: 4. The CDR3 length is 14 residues. Germline CDR1 reads SGHVS; CDR2 reads FNYEAQ. This CDR3 reads CASSPGQGTYEQYF. The CDR3 DNA sequence: TGTGCCAGCAGCCCGGGACAGGGAACCTACGAGCAGTACTTC.

The chain carries TRBV27 and TRBJ1-1; 7 nucleotides align to TRBD1. Germline V gene lookup returns CDR1 MNHEY and CDR2 SMNVEV (reference sequence). The CDR3 totals 15 residues. The ends lost 6 bases at V and 3 bases at J; junction bases unmatched: 10. CDR3 loop: CASSKRGTAYTEAFF. For the CDR3, the DNA is TGTGCCAGCAGCAAAAGGGGGACAGCTTACACTGAAGCTTTCTTT.

This sequence joins TRBV9 and TRBJ2-7; maybe TRBD1 (6 bases). This CDR3 contains 15 residues. CDR1 is SGDLS and CDR2 is YYNGEE in the germline V gene. V was pared by 3 bases and J by 5 bases, with 18 bases between. This chain's CDR3 is CASSASPQGIHEQYF. The CDR3 DNA reads TGTGCCAGCAGCGCGTCTCCCCAGGGGATCCACGAGCAGTACTTC.

There are many counts of this clone. This chain connects TRBV27 to TRBJ1-1; D not certain. CDR3 length: 14 residues. V was clipped by 0 bases and J by 3 bases, with 8 bases between them. The germline gives CDR1 MNHEY, CDR2 SMNVEV (reference sequence). CDR3 amino acids: CASSLSLQHTEAFF. The CDR3 DNA is TGTGCCAGCAGTTTATCGTTACAGCACACTGAAGCTTTCTTT.

The chain carries TRBV30 and TRBJ2-7, with D perhaps matching TRBD2 (5 bases). Germline CDR1 and CDR2: GTSNPN and SVGIG (reference sequence). The CDR3 is made up of 13 amino acids. V was trimmed by 8 bases and J by 0 bases, leaving 14 bases between them. The DNA of the CDR3 is TGTGCCGGTTCGGAGGTGAGCTCCTACGAGCAGTACTTC. Its protein product is CAGSEVSSYEQYF.

V gene TRBV7-6 combines with J gene TRBJ2-1, with 9 nucleotides matching TRBD2. Trimming at V came to 5 bases and at J to 0 bases, leaving 8 bases not matched to a gene. This CDR3 region has 17 residues. The germline V gene has CDR1 SGHVS and CDR2 FNYEAQ. This CDR3 reads CASSPGTSWSSYNEQFF. In DNA, the CDR3 is TGTGCCAGCAGCCCTGGGACTAGCTGGAGCTCCTACAATGAGCAGTTCTTC.

This rearrangement joins TRBV10-1 to TRBJ2-3; a weak D match, TRBD1 (5 bases). The CDR3 contains 15 residues. Trimming removed 6 bases at V and 0 bases at J, with 13 bases between. Germline assignment: CDR1 WNHNN and CDR2 SYGVQD (reference sequence). DNA for the CDR3: TGCGCCAGCAGGTTGACGACAGATAGCACAGATACGCAGTATTTT. It yields the protein CASRLTTDSTDTQYF.

The J gene is TRBJ2-7, the V gene TRBV18; TRBD1 matches 8 bases. V was clipped by 2 bases and J by 5 bases; unmatched bases: 2. This CDR3 contains 13 residues. The germline V gene has CDR1 KGHSH and CDR2 LQKENI. CDR3 loop: CASSPRQGNEQYF. Here the CDR3 DNA reads TGTGCCAGCTCACCAAGACAGGGGAACGAGCAGTACTTC.

This clone was seen only a few times. The chain joins TRBV5-4 to TRBJ1-1; unclear D gene. This CDR3 is built from 13 residues. Germline loops: CDR1 SGHNT, CDR2 YYREEE (reference sequence). Deletions cut 0 bases from V and 5 bases from J, with 8 bases between. The DNA for the CDR3 is TGTGCCAGCAGCTTGGGGCGGGTAACTGAAGCTTTCTTT. The encoded protein is CASSLGRVTEAFF.

This clone was seen a few times. The chain carries TRBV2 and TRBJ2-3; 9 bases are a match to TRBD1. The V gene's germline CDR1 is SNHLY and CDR2 FYNNEI. This CDR3 spans 15 amino acids. V lost 7 bases, J lost 3 bases, and 8 bases stayed unmatched. CDR3 in amino acids: CASIFDRGRTDTQYF. The CDR3, as DNA: TGTGCCAGCATATTCGACAGGGGGAGGACAGATACGCAGTATTTT.

This clone has at least ten counts. The rearrangement uses TRBV4-2 and TRBJ1-6; possibly TRBD1 for D (6 bases). V lost 4 bases and J lost 0, with 13 bases in between. Germline CDR1 and CDR2: LGHNA and YNFKEQ. The CDR3 runs 17 residues. The CDR3 DNA reads TGTGCCAGCAGCCCGGACAGACTTAGCTCCTATAATTCACCCCTCCACTTT. Its protein is CASSPDRLSSYNSPLHF.

The CDR3 region is CASSVGGQGNQPQHF. DNA for the CDR3: TGTGCCAGCAGCGTAGGCGGACAGGGCAATCAGCCCCAGCATTTT. The chain couples TRBV9 to TRBJ1-5; 7 bases are a match to TRBD1. CDR3 length: 15 residues. Germline V lookup: CDR1 SGDLS, CDR2 YYNGEE. J gave up 2 bases and V 0 bases, and 2 bases lay outside the gene matches.

The chain uses TRBV7-2 and TRBJ2-3; D is ambiguous. The CDR3 extends over 16 amino acids. V was clipped by 1 base and J by 2 bases, with 13 bases between them. Germline V CDR1 and CDR2: SGHTA, FQGNSA. The CDR3 protein is CASSLGILSDTDTQYF. Here the CDR3 DNA reads TGTGCCAGCAGCTTAGGTATATTAAGCGACACAGATACGCAGTATTTT.

This clone was counted a few times. The chain combines TRBV5-4 with TRBJ1-1; TRBD1 aligns across 9 bases. Germline trimming cut 4 bases from V and 5 bases from J; bases unmatched to any gene: 9. The CDR3 has 15 residues. Germline CDR1 and CDR2: SGHNT and YYREEE (reference sequence). The CDR3 reads CASSRIRQGGTEAFF. The CDR3 region has the DNA TGTGCCAGCAGCAGGATCCGACAGGGGGGAACTGAAGCTTTCTTT.

The CDR3 reads CASRPRSNTEAFF. The CDR3 DNA follows: TGTGCCAGCAGGCCCCGGTCTAACACTGAAGCTTTCTTT. This rearrangement joins TRBV6-1 to TRBJ1-1; D ambiguous. Deletions cut 6 bases from V and 2 bases from J, with 10 bases between. The CDR3 has 13 residues. In germline, CDR1 is MNHNS, CDR2 SASEGT.

V is TRBV19 and J is TRBJ1-1, with D perhaps TRBD1 (6 bases). The CDR3 has 14 residues. Germline lookup yields CDR1 LNHDA and CDR2 SQIVND (reference sequence). The V and J ends lost 7 bases and 4 bases respectively, with 16 bases between them. In DNA, the CDR3 is TGTGCCAGTACGCCGGGACATTTTATCACTGAAGCTTTCTTT. Amino acid sequence: CASTPGHFITEAFF.

The chain combines TRBV5-1 with TRBJ2-5; 11 nucleotides agree with TRBD2. The germline V gene encodes CDR1 SGHRS and CDR2 YFSETQ. The CDR3 has 15 amino acids. With V trimmed by 3 bases and J by 5 bases, 6 bases remained unmatched. CDR3 sequence (DNA): TGCGCCAGCAGCTCCCTAGCGGGGGGACATGAGACCCAGTACTTC. Its protein product is CASSSLAGGHETQYF.

This clone was seen a handful of times. Relative to the germline gene, one junction end is altered; a read error may explain this. The chain has TRBV14 and TRBJ2-1; perhaps TRBD1 as D (5 bases). There are 14 residues in the CDR3. Germline loops: CDR1 SGHDN, CDR2 FVKESK. The chain's CDR3 is CASTQWQGSNEQFF. The DNA for the CDR3 is TGTGCCAGCACCCAATGGCAGGGTAGCAATGAGCAGTTCTTC.

The chain joins TRBV5-1 to TRBJ2-2; 7 positions match TRBD1. The V gene end was trimmed by 3 bases and the J gene end by 0 bases; junction bases not matched to a gene: 5. Germline V gene lookup returns CDR1 SGHRS and CDR2 YFSETQ. The CDR3 sequence is 16 residues long. The CDR3 reads CASSWGQITNTGELFF. The CDR3 bases are TGCGCCAGCAGCTGGGGACAGATTACGAACACCGGGGAGCTGTTTTTT.

The rearrangement joins TRBV30 to TRBJ2-1; 9 positions match TRBD2. CDR3 length equals 14 residues. Germline trimming cut 5 bases from V and 3 bases from J; bases unmatched to any gene: 5. Germline CDR1 reads GTSNPN; CDR2 reads SVGIG (reference sequence). The chain's CDR3 is CAWWAGGNYNEQFF. The CDR3 DNA is TGTGCCTGGTGGGCGGGGGGGAACTACAATGAGCAGTTCTTC.

Points on this clone: Other DNA sequences from this sample encode an identical CDR3 as well. The chain's CDR3 is CASSLMTGYQPQHF. The CDR3 coding sequence is TGTGCCAGCAGCTTGATGACAGGCTATCAGCCCCAGCATTTT. This sequence joins TRBV5-5 and TRBJ1-5; D is possibly TRBD1 (6 bases). The germline V gene encodes CDR1 SGHKS and CDR2 YYEKEE (reference sequence). Deletions cut 1 base from V and 5 bases from J, with 10 bases between. The CDR3 totals 14 residues.

In this sample, this clone turned up a few times. The chain links TRBV4-2 to TRBJ2-1; a weak D match, TRBD2 (6 bases). Germline-derived CDR1 and CDR2 are LGHNA and YNFKEQ. This CDR3 has 15 amino acids. The ends were cut back, 5 bases at V and 4 bases at J, with 15 bases in the middle. The CDR3: CASSEVGGAYNEQFF. The CDR3 coding sequence is TGTGCCAGCAGCGAAGTGGGGGGTGCTTACAATGAGCAGTTCTTC.